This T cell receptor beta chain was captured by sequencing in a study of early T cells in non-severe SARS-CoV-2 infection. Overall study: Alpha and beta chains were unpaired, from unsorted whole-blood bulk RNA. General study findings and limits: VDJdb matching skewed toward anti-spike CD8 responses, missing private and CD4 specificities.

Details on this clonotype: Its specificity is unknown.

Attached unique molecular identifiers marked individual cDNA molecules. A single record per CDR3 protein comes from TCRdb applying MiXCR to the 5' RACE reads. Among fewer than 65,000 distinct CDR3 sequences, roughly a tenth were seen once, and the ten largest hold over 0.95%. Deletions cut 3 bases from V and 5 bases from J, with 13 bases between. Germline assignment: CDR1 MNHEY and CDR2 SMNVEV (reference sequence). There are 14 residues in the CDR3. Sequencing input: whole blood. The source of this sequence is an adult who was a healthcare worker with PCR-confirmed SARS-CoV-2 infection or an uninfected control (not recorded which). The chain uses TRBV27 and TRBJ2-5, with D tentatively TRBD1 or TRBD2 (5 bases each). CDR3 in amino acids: CASSFTGPSETQYF. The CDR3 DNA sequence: TGTGCCAGCAGTTTTACGGGACCCTCTGAGACCCAGTACTTC.